Sequencing of this T cell receptor beta chain was carried out in a study of T cells after somatic rescue of genetic block. Using immunoSEQ multiplex PCR, the repertoire was profiled, and TCRdb retains in-frame clones only, with some absent. Of 12,000 or so clones in the sample, over 60% were seen once. Germline-derived CDR1 and CDR2 are KGHSH and LQKENI. V dropped 1 base and J dropped 0; count of bases not matched to a gene: 3. The CDR3 consists of 16 residues. Input material: peripheral blood mononuclear cells (PBMCs). The origin of this receptor is a boy under 18. The chain has TRBV18 and TRBJ2-3, with 8 bases that match TRBD2. The CDR3 DNA sequence: TGTGCCAGCTCACCACGACTAGCGTTTAGCACAGATACGCAGTATTTT. Translating gives CASSPRLAFSTDTQYF.